This TCR beta chain is drawn from a study of blood T cell repertoires in COVID-19. Study information: Acute and convalescent COVID-19 specimens originated in the United States, Italy and Spain. Sources were T cells, B-cell-depleted T cells, or PBMCs; the material itself was cDNA or gDNA.

CDR1 LGHDT and CDR2 YNNKEL come from the germline V gene (reference sequence). The CDR3 contains 16 residues. V lost 1 base to trimming and J lost 8 bases; unmatched junction nucleotides: 11. Seattle's cohort entered during active infection and was followed longitudinally. Per the study methods: Amplification of reference gene primers was used by the study to estimate nucleated cell counts. Generated by immunoSEQ multiplex PCR, the TCRdb table keeps only in-frame clones and is missing some. The DNA gave D and trimming, while V, J and clone size come from that table. The table includes almost 200,000 clones, around 81% detected once.

The chain carries TRBV3-1 (or the pseudogene TRBV3-2) and TRBJ2-3; 8 bases align to TRBD2. The sample consisted of peripheral blood. The clonotype was recovered from a man between 60 and 70 years old with COVID-19, enrolled during active disease. The CDR3 DNA is TGTGCCAGCAGCCAAGCGGGTAGCGGGACCCTGGGTACGCAGTATTTT. Translating gives CASSQAGSGTLGTQYF.